A single T cell receptor beta chain is shown here with its context. There is no known antigen for this receptor. No base-level quality is on record; no much larger clone is a single base apart. The data were obtained in a study of blood T cell repertoires in COVID-19 (dated by TCRdb to between 2020 and 2021). For the wider study: Collaborator samples came from the United States, Italy and Spain and covered acute and convalescent phases of COVID-19. Where HLA class I and class II types were available, the types were taken from metadata supplied by the sample provider, not from assay-based typing. The repertoires were made available in a free public database intended to serve as a resource for research on the immune response to SARS-CoV-2. Samples were obtained from the ongoing ImmuneRACE study (first 160 participants) and from over a thousand subjects provided by 6 global collaborators. The dataset comprised deeply sampled blood TCRbeta repertoires from subjects exposed to, actively infected with, or recovered from COVID-19. The prospective study material was composed of cDNA or gDNA derived from T cells, B-cell-depleted T cells, or PBMCs. Nearly every sample came with metadata listing a de-identified subject ID, COVID-19 status, age in years and sex.

The immunoSEQ Assay, a bias-controlled multiplex PCR, was used to amplify TCRbeta CDR3 regions from genomic DNA. For the original study's pipeline: The number of nucleated cells in each sample was estimated from the amplification of reference gene primers within the assay. To quantify the absolute abundance of each unique TCRbeta CDR3 rearrangement, sequence reads were collapsed and filtered. For each sample, productive Simpson clonality was calculated as the square root of Simpson's diversity index over productive rearrangements. Held by TCRdb, this immuneACCESS table contains in-frame sequences only and omits some clones. Under half of the omission traces to an unresolved V gene where checked; the cause of the rest is unknown. D and trimming were read from the DNA, whereas the V and J calls and clone size are those reported in that table. This sample holds fewer than 120,000 clones; about 70% were observed only once. The ten biggest clones cover about 8.3% of the sample.

Overall study outcomes, separate from this receptor: How much clinical and demographic metadata was included differed by source and by participant, and the metadata was provided uncurated.

The collaborating institutions used their own protocols to collect whole blood in K2EDTA tubes. For TCRbeta analysis, collaborators shipped samples as frozen whole blood, isolated PBMCs, or DNA extracted from either of those sample types. According to the germline V gene (reference sequence), CDR1 reads MNHEY and CDR2 reads SMNVEV. Counted from cysteine to phenylalanine, this CDR3 has 14 amino acids. This entry keeps only the CDR3 DNA: 42 bases, framed from base 1. At the junction V is shortened by 4 bases and J by 3 bases; bases outside the gene matches: 6. Sequencing was performed on peripheral blood. The TCR originated in an older woman with acute or convalescent COVID-19. This receptor chain uses TRBV27 and TRBJ2-7; 7 junctional bases match TRBD1. The nucleotides read TGTGCCAGCAGTTGGCGACAGGGAAACTACGAGCAGTACTTC. This codes for CASSWRQGNYEQYF.